The rows below give T cell receptor beta chains drawn from one sample of a study of cytomegalovirus exposure and HLA in healthy donors. The table came from immunoSEQ multiplex PCR; TCRdb's copy has only in-frame clones and leaves some out. Of 55,000 to 75,000 clones in the sample, 90% to 97% are singletons; the top ten hold around 1.2%. Material: PBMCs. These receptors all come from a woman between 18 and 29 years old in good health and CMV-seronegative. Both conserved end residues are part of each CDR3. D genes are given only for firm matches. Clone size is stated in some rows and not others, as once, few, many or a class when expanded.

v_call	d_call	j_call	clone_size	cdr3_nt	cdr3_aa
TRBV10-2	TRBD2	TRBJ2-3	NA	TGCGCCAGCAGTGAACCCACACCCCCCCGGGGACTAGCGGGATCAGATACGCAGTATTTT	CASSEPTPPRGLAGSDTQYF
TRBV29-1	NA	TRBJ1-1	NA	TGCAGCGTTACAGGGTTGGTGTGGAACACTGAAGCTTTCTTT	CSVTGLVWNTEAFF
TRBV6-5	NA	TRBJ2-7	NA	TGTGCCAGCAGTTACGGGCAGGGGCTCTACGAGCAGTACTTC	CASSYGQGLYEQYF
TRBV4-3	NA	TRBJ2-1	NA	TGCGCCAGCAGCCCCCCAGGGGCGGAGGCCTACAATGAGCAGTTCTTC	CASSPPGAEAYNEQFF
TRBV5-6	NA	TRBJ2-7	NA	TGTGCCAGCAGCGGAGGGCGGTGGGAGTACTTC	CASSGGRWEYF
TRBV5-6	TRBD2	TRBJ2-3	NA	TGTGCCACCAAGCTTCCGGGAGGTCCGCAGTATTTT	CATKLPGGPQYF
TRBV7-2	NA	TRBJ2-7	NA	TGTGCCAGCAGCTTGTTGTTCAGGGCGCACGAGCAGTACTTC	CASSLLFRAHEQYF
TRBV10-1	NA	TRBJ2-1	NA	TGCGCCAGCCGACTACCCCAGGATGAGCAGTTCTTC	CASRLPQDEQFF
TRBV27	TRBD2	TRBJ2-1	NA	TGTGCCAGCAGTTTACCGACTAGCGGGAGAGGGGGGGGTGAGCAGTTCTTC	CASSLPTSGRGGGEQFF
TRBV7-9	TRBD2	TRBJ2-2	NA	TGTGCCAGCAGCCCACGGGACTACCAAACCGGGGAGCTGTTTTTT	CASSPRDYQTGELFF
TRBV28	NA	TRBJ1-2	NA	TGTGCCAGCAGTTTTCCCCTCGGGCAGGGCCCGACCTATGGCTACACCTTC	CASSFPLGQGPTYGYTF
TRBV2	TRBD2	TRBJ2-3	NA	TGTGCCGGGACGAAGCTAGCGGGGGGCACAGATACGCAGTATTTT	CAGTKLAGGTDTQYF
TRBV28	NA	TRBJ2-7	few	TGTGCCAGCAGACAAGAGGGGGGAGGGTTCCACGAGCAGTACTTC	CASRQEGGGFHEQYF
TRBV7-9	TRBD2	TRBJ2-7	NA	TGTGCCAGCAGCTCGGGACTAGCGGCCTACGAGCAGTACTTC	CASSSGLAAYEQYF
TRBV4-1	NA	TRBJ1-1	once	TGCGCCAGCAGCCGAGAGACAGGCAACCTGAACACTGAAGCTTTCTTT	CASSRETGNLNTEAFF
TRBV28	NA	TRBJ2-5	NA	TGTGCCAGCAGTTTGGTGGGGACTCAAGAGACCCAGTACTTC	CASSLVGTQETQYF
TRBV15	NA	TRBJ2-2	NA	TGTGCCACCAGCAGAGCCCCCGGGTCCCACACCGGGGAGCTGTTTTTT	CATSRAPGSHTGELFF
TRBV6-5	TRBD1	TRBJ2-5	NA	TGTGCCAGCAGACGAGGGACAGGGAACCAAGAGACCCAGTACTTC	CASRRGTGNQETQYF
TRBV28	NA	TRBJ1-2	once	TGTGCCAGCAGTTTAGGGGGCAACTATGGCTACACCTTC	CASSLGGNYGYTF
TRBV28	TRBD2	TRBJ2-1	NA	TGTGCCAGCAGTCCGCCGGGACTAGCGGGAGGAGGGTACAATGAGCAGTTCTTC	CASSPPGLAGGGYNEQFF
TRBV6-6	NA	TRBJ2-5	NA	TGTGCCAGCAGTTCCGCGGGGATCCAAGAGACCCAGTACTTC	CASSSAGIQETQYF
TRBV25-1	TRBD2	TRBJ2-7	NA	TGTGCCAGCAGCGGACCCCCCCCCATGGGGCGGGAGTCCTACGAGCAGTACTTC	CASSGPPPMGRESYEQYF
TRBV19	NA	TRBJ2-1	NA	TGTGCCAGTAGTAAGTGGCGGGGCCCGGGTGAGCAGTTCTTC	CASSKWRGPGEQFF
TRBV28	TRBD1	TRBJ1-1	NA	TGTGCCAGCAGTTTAACCCCCCCGGGACAGCAGAACACTGAAGCTTTCTTT	CASSLTPPGQQNTEAFF
TRBV7-2	NA	TRBJ2-7	NA	TGTGCCAGCAGCCTAATTAACGAGCAGTACTTC	CASSLINEQYF
TRBV5-1	NA	TRBJ2-1	NA	TGCGCCAGCAGCCTCCCCTGGCGGGCCACTGGCAATGAGCAGTTCTTC	CASSLPWRATGNEQFF
TRBV25-1	TRBD1	TRBJ1-2	NA	TGTGCCAGCGGACAGGGGTTTGGCTACACCTTC	CASGQGFGYTF
TRBV5-4	TRBD2	TRBJ2-3	NA	TGTGCCAGCAGCCCCGGGGCGGGAGGGCAGGCGGATACGCAGTATTTT	CASSPGAGGQADTQYF
TRBV28	TRBD2	TRBJ2-5	NA	TGTGCCAGCAGTTTGCGGACTAGCGGGGGGGCTGCCGAGACCCAGTACTTC	CASSLRTSGGAAETQYF
TRBV14	TRBD1	TRBJ2-7	NA	TGTGCCAGCAGCCACCAAGACAGGGGGCAGTATCCCTACGAGCAGTACTTC	CASSHQDRGQYPYEQYF
TRBV18	TRBD1	TRBJ2-1	NA	TGTGCCAGCTCAGACCAGGGGCAGGGGGCCTACAATGAGCAGTTCTTC	CASSDQGQGAYNEQFF
TRBV21-1	NA	TRBJ2-1	NA	TGTGCCAGCAGCAAAGTTCATGGGACAGGGGGGAATGAGCAGTTCTTC	CASSKVHGTGGNEQFF
TRBV9	TRBD1	TRBJ2-7	NA	TGTGCCAGCAGCGTAGGGGCAGGGGGAATCTACGAGCAGTACTTC	CASSVGAGGIYEQYF
TRBV6-6	TRBD2	TRBJ2-2	once	TGTGCCAGCAGAGTAGCGGGGGGCGGGGAGCTGTTTTTT	CASRVAGGGELFF
TRBV7-2	TRBD2	TRBJ2-7	few	TGTGCCAGCAGCTCGGCCGGGACTACCCGGTCCGGGCAGTACTTC	CASSSAGTTRSGQYF
TRBV6-1	TRBD1	TRBJ2-5	NA	TGTGCCAGCAGGATCAGGGGGCTGGGGGAGACCCAGTACTTC	CASRIRGLGETQYF
TRBV19	NA	TRBJ2-1	NA	TGTGCCAGTAGTATAGATAGGAGGTACCAGCAGTTCTTC	CASSIDRRYQQFF
TRBV28	NA	TRBJ1-5	NA	TGTGCCAGCAGTTACGGGGGGGGCAATCAGCCCCAGCATTTT	CASSYGGGNQPQHF
TRBV7-2	TRBD2	TRBJ2-7	NA	TGTGCCAGCAGCCGGGAGGTGGGTGAGCAGTACTTC	CASSREVGEQYF
TRBV25-1	NA	TRBJ2-1	NA	TGTGCCAGCAGTGAATTTGGCAGGAATGAGCAGTTCTTC	CASSEFGRNEQFF
TRBV28	TRBD1	TRBJ2-5	NA	TGTGCCAGCAGCCGCTGGGGGTCGGGGACAGGGGACAGAGAGACCCAGTACTTC	CASSRWGSGTGDRETQYF
TRBV18	TRBD1	TRBJ1-1	NA	TGTGCCAGCTCACAAGGACAGGGGATGAACACTGAAGCTTTCTTT	CASSQGQGMNTEAFF
TRBV4-3	NA	TRBJ1-1	NA	TGCGCCAGCAGCCAAGATGGGGGGGCTGGGGGCACTGAAGCTTTCTTT	CASSQDGGAGGTEAFF
TRBV2	TRBD1	TRBJ1-2	NA	TGTGCCAGCAGTGCGGACAGGGGTCGGTATGGCTACACCTTC	CASSADRGRYGYTF
TRBV28	TRBD1	TRBJ1-4	NA	TGTGCCAGCAGTCTATGGGGAGGAGGGGGCTATGAAAAACTGTTTTTT	CASSLWGGGGYEKLFF
TRBV27	TRBD1	TRBJ2-1	once	TGTGCCAGCAGTTTATCGGTGGGGACAGGGGCTTACAATGAGCAGTTCTTC	CASSLSVGTGAYNEQFF
TRBV2	TRBD1	TRBJ2-1	NA	TGTGCCAGCGGGCTGGACAGGGGCAATGAGCAGTTCTTC	CASGLDRGNEQFF
TRBV4-3	NA	TRBJ1-4	NA	TGCGCCAGCAGCCAAGATTGGGGGGGGGCTAATGAAAAACTGTTTTTT	CASSQDWGGANEKLFF
TRBV19	NA	TRBJ2-1	NA	TGTGACCCCCTCTGGCGGGGGCGTGTCTTC	CDPLWRGRVF
TRBV18	TRBD1	TRBJ1-2	NA	TGTGCCAGCTCACCAGGGACAGGGGGCGACTATGGCTACACCTTC	CASSPGTGGDYGYTF
TRBV11-2	NA	TRBJ1-2	NA	TGTGCCAGCAGCTTAGAGGGGGCGACTAACTATGGCTACACCTTC	CASSLEGATNYGYTF
TRBV6-4	NA	TRBJ1-5	NA	TGTGCCAGCAGCAAAGACCTAGGCAATCAGCCCCAGCATTTT	CASSKDLGNQPQHF
TRBV7-6	NA	TRBJ2-7	NA	TGTGCCAGCAGCAATGAGGGGGTGCAGTACTTC	CASSNEGVQYF
TRBV7-6	TRBD2	TRBJ2-1	NA	TGTGGCAGCAGCTTAGTTAGCGGGCTATCCTACAATGAGCAGTTCTTC	CGSSLVSGLSYNEQFF